This T cell receptor (beta chain) derives from a study of blood T cells in healthy people across ages. This clonotype was detected a few times. A J-beta primer mix and a sample-barcoded 5' primer were used in a second PCR of about 7 to 12 cycles. Every cDNA was tagged by a template-switch adaptor with 12 random nucleotides. MiXCR, run by TCRdb on the 5' RACE reads, gives a single entry per CDR3 protein. The sample includes just under 900,000 distinct CDR3 sequences, 25% to 30% of them seen just once. The sample providers were healthy Caucasian people from Russia, aged about 6 to 95. Each sample provided at least 5 micrograms of extracted total RNA. This CDR3 has 19 amino acids. The V end lost 6 bases, the J end lost 4 bases, and 29 bases lay between the germline ends. Germline lookup yields CDR1 WSHSY and CDR2 SAAADI.

The specimen was blood. The sequence was obtained from a woman of 80 years or more in good health. This chain uses TRBV10-2 with TRBJ2-3; maybe TRBD2 (11 bases). CDR3 loop: CASRGQGFFASGRSDTQYF. As DNA, the CDR3 is TGCGCCAGCAGGGGACAGGGGTTTTTCGCTAGCGGGAGGTCAGATACGCAGTATTTT.